This T cell receptor beta chain was obtained from a study of T cell responses to AZD1222 COVID-19 vaccine (dated by TCRdb to the early 2020s). Broadly, across the study: AZD1222 recipients with second doses at about 4 weeks or about 12 weeks were pooled, because spike-specific TCR depth and breadth did not differ between schedules. TCR sequencing was performed for 230 to 250 trial participants, of whom 200 to 210 were given two doses of AZD1222 and around 25 were given two doses of MenACWY control vaccine. Trial participants were enrolled by age into 18-55, 56-69 and 70-plus year subgroups, with approximately 150, 28 and 58 TCR-sequenced participants respectively.

Results the study describes overall, beyond this receptor: Because no samples from the day 14 peak response were available, repertoires could be characterized only after the peak T cell response. After two AZD1222 doses, spike-specific TCR breadth and depth were significantly higher than at day 0 and than in MenACWY recipients. CD4 TCRs associated with the vaccine covered the entire spike protein, and the dominant responses were in regions 160-218 and 743-854. In the small 56-69-year group, the increase in depth fell short of significance, most likely because of low power. Reportedly, close to half of the unique spike-specific TCRs recognized epitopes lying outside the regions that are mutated in the B.1.351 and B.1.1.7 variants. Most participants were white British and females outnumbered males, and the authors suggested that clonal diversity may have been underestimated. Conclusions about previously exposed vaccinees are limited because only six or seven AZD1222 recipients were SARS-CoV-2 seropositive at baseline.

The CDR3 starts with the cysteine, ends with the phenylalanine, and has 14 residues. Only the CDR3 region is kept as DNA, spanning 42 bases read in frame from base 1. At the junction V is shortened by 3 bases and J by 1 base; bases outside the gene matches: 2. For CDR1 and CDR2, the germline V gene (reference sequence) lists LNHNV and YYDKDF. The CDR3 regions of human TCRbeta chains were analyzed by immunosequencing. The study's own analysis went as follows. Repertoire TCRs were matched against a reference library of SARS-CoV-2-specific TCRs generated with the MIRA antigen-specificity platform. Breadth was defined as the fraction of unique TCRs that were SARS-CoV-2-associated, and depth was defined as the fraction of total T cells that were SARS-CoV-2-associated. Using the MIRA data, every spike-specific TCR was mapped to the spike region that the TCR reacted to and assigned to either a CD4 or a CD8 class. Log10-transformed breadth and depth values were compared by one-way ANOVA with Sidak's multiple comparisons tests. This is the immuneACCESS table as TCRdb keeps it, with only in-frame sequences that have V and J called. A part of the clones is gone; compared with another copy, unresolved V genes explain less than half, and the rest is unexplained. Clone size and V and J calls were adopted from that table, with D and trimming inferred from the DNA. The sample contains some 120,000 clones, over 80% of them found a single time. The top ten constitute around 6% of the sample.

In this sample, this clone turned up a few times. The clone's antigen remains unknown. No quality values exist for individual bases; no much larger clone is one base distant. The time point label here, explained by the study, means: baseline before first vaccination. The vaccinee samples were drawn from two UK trials, COV001 and COV002, one of which was a single-blind randomized controlled phase 2/3 trial testing AZD1222 (ChAdOx1 nCoV-19) in healthy adults. For TCRbeta chain sequencing, PBMC samples were collected from trial participants at day 0 and at day 28 after the second dose. This receptor was taken from an adult in good health. The source was peripheral blood, collected on day 0 of AZD1222 vaccination. The rearranged segments are TRBV15 and TRBJ1-2, with 7 central nucleotides matching TRBD1. The nucleotide sequence is given as TGTGCCACCAGCAGGGGGGACAGTAACTATGGCTACACCTTC. The encoded protein is CATSRGDSNYGYTF.